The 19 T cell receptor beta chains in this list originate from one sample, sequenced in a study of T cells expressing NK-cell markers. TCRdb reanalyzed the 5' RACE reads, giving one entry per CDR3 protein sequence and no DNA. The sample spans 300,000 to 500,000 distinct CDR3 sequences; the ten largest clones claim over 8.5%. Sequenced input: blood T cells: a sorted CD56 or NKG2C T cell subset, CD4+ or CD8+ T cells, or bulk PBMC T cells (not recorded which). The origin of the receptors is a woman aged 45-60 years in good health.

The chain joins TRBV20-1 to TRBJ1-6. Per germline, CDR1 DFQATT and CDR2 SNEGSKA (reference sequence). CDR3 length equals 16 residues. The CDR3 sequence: CSASVGGSSYNSPLHF.

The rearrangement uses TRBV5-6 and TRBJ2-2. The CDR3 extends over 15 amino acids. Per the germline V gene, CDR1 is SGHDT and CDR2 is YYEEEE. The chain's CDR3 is CASSSDQEPTGELFF.

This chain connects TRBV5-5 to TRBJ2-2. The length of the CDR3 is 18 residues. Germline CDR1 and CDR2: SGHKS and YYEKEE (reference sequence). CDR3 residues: CASSLAPMRLDNTGELFF.

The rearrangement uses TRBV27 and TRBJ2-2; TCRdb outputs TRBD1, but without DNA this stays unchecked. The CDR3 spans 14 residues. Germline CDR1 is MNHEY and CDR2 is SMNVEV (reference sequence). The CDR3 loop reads CASSLAPGRGELFF.

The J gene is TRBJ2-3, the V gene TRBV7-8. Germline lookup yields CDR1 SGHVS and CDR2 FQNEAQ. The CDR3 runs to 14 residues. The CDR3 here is CASSLSSNTDTQYF.

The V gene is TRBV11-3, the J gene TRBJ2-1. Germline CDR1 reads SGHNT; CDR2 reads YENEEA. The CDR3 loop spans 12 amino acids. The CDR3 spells CASSDTVDEQFF. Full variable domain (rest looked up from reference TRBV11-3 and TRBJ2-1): EAGVVQSPRYKIIEKKQPVAFWCNPISGHNTLYWYLQNLGQGPELLIRYENEEAVDDSQLPKDRFSAERLKGVDSTLKIQPAELGDSAVYLCASSDTVDEQFFGPGTRLTVL.

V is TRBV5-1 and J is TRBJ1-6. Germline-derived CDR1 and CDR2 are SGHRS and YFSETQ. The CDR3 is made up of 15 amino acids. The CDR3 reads CASSLGGIYNSPLHF.

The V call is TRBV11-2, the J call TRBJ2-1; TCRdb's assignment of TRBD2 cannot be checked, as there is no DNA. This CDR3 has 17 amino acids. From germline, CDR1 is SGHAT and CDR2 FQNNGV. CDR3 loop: CASSLEAASGEAREQFF.

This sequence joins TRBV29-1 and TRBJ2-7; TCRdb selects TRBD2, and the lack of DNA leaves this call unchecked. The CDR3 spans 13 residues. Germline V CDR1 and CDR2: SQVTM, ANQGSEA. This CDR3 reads CSVGVARHYEQYF.

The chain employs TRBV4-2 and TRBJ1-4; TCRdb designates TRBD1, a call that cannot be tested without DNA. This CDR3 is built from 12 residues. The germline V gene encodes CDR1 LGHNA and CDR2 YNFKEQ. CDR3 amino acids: CASSQFPLKLFF.

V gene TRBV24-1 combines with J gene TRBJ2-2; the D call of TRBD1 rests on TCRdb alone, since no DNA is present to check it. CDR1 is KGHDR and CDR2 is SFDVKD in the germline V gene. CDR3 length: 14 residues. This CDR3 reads CATRLGQDTGELFF.

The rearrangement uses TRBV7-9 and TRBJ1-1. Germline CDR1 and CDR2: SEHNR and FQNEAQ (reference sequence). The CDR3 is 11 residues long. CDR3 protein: CASSMNTEAFF.

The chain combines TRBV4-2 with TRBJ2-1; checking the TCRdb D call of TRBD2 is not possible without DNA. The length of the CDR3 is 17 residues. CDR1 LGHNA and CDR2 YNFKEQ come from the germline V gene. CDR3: CASSQDEGVLAGNEQFF.

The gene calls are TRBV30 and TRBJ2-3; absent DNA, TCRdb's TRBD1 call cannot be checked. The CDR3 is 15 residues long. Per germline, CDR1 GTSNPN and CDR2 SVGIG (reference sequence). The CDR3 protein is CAWSIPRGGTDTQYF. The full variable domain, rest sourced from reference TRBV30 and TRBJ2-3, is SQTIHQWPATLVQPVGSPLSLECTVEGTSNPNLYWYRQAAGRGLQLLFYSVGIGQISSEVPQNLSASRPQDRQFILSSKKLLLSDSGFYLCAWSIPRGGTDTQYFGPGTRLTVL.

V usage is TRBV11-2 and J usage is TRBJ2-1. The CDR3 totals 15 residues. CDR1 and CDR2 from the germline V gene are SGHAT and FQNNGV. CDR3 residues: CASSSPTGKDNEQFF. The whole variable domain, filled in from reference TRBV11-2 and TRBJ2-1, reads EAGVAQSPRYKIIEKRQSVAFWCNPISGHATLYWYQQILGQGPKLLIQFQNNGVVDDSQLPKDRFSAERLKGVDSTLKIQPAKLEDSAVYLCASSSPTGKDNEQFFGPGTRLTVL.

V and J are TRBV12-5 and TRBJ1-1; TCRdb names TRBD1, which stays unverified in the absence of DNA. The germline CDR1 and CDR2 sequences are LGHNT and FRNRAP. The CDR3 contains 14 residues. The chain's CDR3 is CASGKDRTNTEAFF.

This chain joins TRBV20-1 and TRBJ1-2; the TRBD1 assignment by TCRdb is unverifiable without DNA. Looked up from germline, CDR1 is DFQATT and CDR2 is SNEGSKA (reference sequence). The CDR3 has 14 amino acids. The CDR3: CSARNMGQGDGYTF.

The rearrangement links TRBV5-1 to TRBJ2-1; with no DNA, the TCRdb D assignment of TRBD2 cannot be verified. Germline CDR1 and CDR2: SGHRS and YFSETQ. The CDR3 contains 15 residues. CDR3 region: CASSLTSGGSWEQFF.

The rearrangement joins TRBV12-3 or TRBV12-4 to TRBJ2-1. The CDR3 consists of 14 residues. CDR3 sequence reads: CASSTVSSYNEQFF.